This T cell receptor (beta chain) was sequenced for a study of T cells after yellow fever vaccination. Study-level points and caveats: The secondary response was weaker but peaked faster, day 5 versus 15. Overall, a small share of clonotypes was seen in both CD4 and CD8 compartments. Boosting was followed by the reappearance of most primary-vaccination clones (96% CD4, 85% to 90% CD8).

The CDR3 runs to 14 residues. Germline V gene sequence: CDR1 MNHNY, CDR2 SVGAGI (reference sequence). V gave up 0 bases and J gave up 5 bases, with 11 bases separating them. The sample holds many counts of this clonotype. Its antigen is unknown. Synthesis of TCR cDNA relied on 5'RACE template switching, which attached a universal primer site and UMIs. A single record per CDR3 protein comes from TCRdb applying MiXCR to the 5' RACE reads. The sample carries about 340,000 distinct CDR3 sequences, approximately 3.9% recorded once. This rearrangement joins TRBV6-6 to TRBJ2-7, with D possibly being TRBD1 or TRBD2 (5 bases each). Sequenced here: PBMCs, sampled 5 days after the yellow fever booster vaccination. The TCR was taken from a man between 18 and 29 years old who received the YFV17D yellow fever vaccine. Written as DNA, the CDR3 is TGTGCCAGCAGTTACTCGGGGGATTTACACGAGCAGTACGTC. It encodes CASSYSGDLHEQYV.